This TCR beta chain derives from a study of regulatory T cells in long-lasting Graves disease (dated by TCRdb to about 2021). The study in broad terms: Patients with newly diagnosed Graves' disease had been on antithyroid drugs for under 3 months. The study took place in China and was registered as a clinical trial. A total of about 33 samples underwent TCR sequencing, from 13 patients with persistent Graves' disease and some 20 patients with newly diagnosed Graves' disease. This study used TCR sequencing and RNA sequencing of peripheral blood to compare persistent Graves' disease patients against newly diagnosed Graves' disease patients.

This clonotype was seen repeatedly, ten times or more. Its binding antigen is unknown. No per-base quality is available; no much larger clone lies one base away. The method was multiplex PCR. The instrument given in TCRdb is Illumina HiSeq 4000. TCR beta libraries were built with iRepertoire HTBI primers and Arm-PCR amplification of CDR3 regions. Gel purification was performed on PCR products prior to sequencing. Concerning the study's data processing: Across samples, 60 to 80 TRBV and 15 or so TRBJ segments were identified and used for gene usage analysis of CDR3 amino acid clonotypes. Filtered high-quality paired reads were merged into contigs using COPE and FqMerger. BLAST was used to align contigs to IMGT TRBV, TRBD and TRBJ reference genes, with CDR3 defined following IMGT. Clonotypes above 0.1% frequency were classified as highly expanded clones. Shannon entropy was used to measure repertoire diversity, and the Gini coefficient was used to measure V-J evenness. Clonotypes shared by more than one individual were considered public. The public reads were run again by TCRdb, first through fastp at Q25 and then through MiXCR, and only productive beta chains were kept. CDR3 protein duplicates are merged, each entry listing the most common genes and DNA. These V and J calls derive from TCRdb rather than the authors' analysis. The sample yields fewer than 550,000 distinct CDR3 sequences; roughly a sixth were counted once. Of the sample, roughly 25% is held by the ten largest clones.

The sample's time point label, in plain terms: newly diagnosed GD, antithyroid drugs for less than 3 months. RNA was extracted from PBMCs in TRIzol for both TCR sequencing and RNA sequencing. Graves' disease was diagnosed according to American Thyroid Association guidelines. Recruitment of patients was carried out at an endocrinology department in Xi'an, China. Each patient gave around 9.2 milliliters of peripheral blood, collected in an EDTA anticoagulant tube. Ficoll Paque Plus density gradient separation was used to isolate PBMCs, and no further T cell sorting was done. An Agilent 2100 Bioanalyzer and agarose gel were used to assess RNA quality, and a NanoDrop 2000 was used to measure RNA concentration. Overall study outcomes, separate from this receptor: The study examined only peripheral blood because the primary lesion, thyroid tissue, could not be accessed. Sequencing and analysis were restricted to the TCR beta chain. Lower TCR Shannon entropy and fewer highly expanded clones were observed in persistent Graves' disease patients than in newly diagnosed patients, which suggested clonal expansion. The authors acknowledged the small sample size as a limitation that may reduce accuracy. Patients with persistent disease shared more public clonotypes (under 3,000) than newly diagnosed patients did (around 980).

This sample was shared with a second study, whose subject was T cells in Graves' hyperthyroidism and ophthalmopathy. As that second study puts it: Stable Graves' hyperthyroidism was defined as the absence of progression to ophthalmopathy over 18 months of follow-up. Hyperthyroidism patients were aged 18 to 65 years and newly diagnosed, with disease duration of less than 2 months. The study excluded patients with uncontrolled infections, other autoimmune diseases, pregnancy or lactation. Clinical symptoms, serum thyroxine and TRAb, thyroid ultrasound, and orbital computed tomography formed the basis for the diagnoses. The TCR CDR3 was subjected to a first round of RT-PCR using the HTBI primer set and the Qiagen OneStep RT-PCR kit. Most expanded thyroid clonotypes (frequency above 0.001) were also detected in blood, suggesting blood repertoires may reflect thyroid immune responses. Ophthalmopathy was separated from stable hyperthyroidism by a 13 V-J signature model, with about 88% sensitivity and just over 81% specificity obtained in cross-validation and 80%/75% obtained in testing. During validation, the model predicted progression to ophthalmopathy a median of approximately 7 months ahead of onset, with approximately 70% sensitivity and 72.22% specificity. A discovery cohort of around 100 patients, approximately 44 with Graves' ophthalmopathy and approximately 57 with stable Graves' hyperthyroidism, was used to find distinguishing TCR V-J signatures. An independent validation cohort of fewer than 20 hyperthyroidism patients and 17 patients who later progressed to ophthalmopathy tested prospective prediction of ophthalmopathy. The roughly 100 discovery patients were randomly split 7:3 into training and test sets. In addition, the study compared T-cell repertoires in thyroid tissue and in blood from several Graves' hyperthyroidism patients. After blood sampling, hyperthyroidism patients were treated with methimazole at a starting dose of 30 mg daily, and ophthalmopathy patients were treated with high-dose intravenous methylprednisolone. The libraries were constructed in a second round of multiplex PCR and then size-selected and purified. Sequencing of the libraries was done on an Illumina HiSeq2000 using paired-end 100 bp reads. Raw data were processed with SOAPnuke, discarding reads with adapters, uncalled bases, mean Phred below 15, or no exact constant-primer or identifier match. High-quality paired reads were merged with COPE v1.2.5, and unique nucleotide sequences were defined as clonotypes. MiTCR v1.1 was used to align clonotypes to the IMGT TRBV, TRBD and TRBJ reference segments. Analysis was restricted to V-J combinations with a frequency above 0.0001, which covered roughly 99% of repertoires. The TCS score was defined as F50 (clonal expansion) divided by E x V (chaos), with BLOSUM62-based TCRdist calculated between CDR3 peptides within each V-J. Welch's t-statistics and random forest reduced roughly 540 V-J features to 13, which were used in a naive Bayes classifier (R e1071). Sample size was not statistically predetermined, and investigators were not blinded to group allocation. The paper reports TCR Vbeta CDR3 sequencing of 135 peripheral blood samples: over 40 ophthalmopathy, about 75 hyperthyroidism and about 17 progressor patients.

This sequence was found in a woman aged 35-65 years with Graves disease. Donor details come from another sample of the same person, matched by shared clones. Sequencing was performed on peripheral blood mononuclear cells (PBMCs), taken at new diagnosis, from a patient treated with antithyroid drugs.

The base sequence is TGTGCCTGGAGTGCCCGCTTGGGCTATGAGCAGTTCTTC. It specifies CAWSARLGYEQFF. This sequence uses TRBV30 and TRBJ2-1; the D gene assignment is ambiguous. The germline V gene encodes CDR1 GTSNPN and CDR2 SVGIG (reference sequence). The junction carries 12 bases between V and J, which are trimmed by 1 base and 8 bases respectively. The CDR3 starts with the cysteine, ends with the phenylalanine, and has 13 residues. Just CDR3 DNA is preserved here, 39 bases in frame from base 1.